Sequencing of this T cell receptor (beta chain) was carried out in a study of early T cells in non-severe SARS-CoV-2 infection. TCRdb processed the 5' RACE reads anew with MiXCR; each CDR3 protein has one entry. The sample records more than 60,000 distinct CDR3 sequences, roughly a tenth being singletons. This clonotype turned up a few times. This CDR3 contains 15 residues. The V gene lost 2 bases and the J gene lost 0 bases, with 10 bases spanning the gap. Germline CDR1 SGHRS, CDR2 YFSETQ. The clonotype was recovered from an adult who was a healthcare worker with PCR-confirmed SARS-CoV-2 infection or an uninfected control (not recorded which). Sequenced sample: whole blood. The gene calls are TRBV5-1 and TRBJ2-3, with a weak D call TRBD2 (7 bases). CDR3 sequence: CASSFGGASTDTQYF. CDR3 coding DNA: TGCGCCAGCAGCTTTGGGGGGGCCAGCACAGATACGCAGTATTTT.